This T cell receptor (beta chain) is from a study of T cell repertoires and HLA-DP antigens. On this clone: Its antigen is as yet unknown.

Primers targeted 54 TRBV and 13 TRBJ segments. Data came from immunoSEQ multiplex PCR; TCRdb stores just in-frame clones and leaves some out. The data contain about 89,000 clones, roughly 86% of them seen just once; the ten biggest clones take up 1.5% to 2%. The clonotype originates from a man aged 50 to 59 in good health and CMV-seronegative. Sequenced material: CD4+ T cells from PBMCs.

CDR3 DNA sequence: TGTGCCAGTAGTAGGGTTCCCGGGGAGCTGTTTTTT. Protein: CASSRVPGELFF. V usage is TRBV19 and J usage is TRBJ2-2; D is unresolved. Germline V gene lookup returns CDR1 LNHDA and CDR2 SQIVND (reference sequence). Trimming left V 4 bases short and J 6 bases short, with 6 bases between. The CDR3 runs to 12 residues.